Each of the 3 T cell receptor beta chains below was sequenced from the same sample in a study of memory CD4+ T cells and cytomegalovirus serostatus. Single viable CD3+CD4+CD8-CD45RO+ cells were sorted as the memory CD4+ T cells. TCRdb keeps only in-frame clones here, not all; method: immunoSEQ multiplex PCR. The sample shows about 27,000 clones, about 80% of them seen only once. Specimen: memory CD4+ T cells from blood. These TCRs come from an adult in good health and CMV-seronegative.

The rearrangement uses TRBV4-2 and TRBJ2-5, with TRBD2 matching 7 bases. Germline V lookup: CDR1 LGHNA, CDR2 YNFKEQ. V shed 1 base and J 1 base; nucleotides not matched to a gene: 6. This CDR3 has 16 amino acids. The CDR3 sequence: CASSQGLRGSQETQYF. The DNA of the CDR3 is TGTGCCAGCAGCCAAGGCTTGCGGGGGAGCCAAGAGACCCAGTACTTC.

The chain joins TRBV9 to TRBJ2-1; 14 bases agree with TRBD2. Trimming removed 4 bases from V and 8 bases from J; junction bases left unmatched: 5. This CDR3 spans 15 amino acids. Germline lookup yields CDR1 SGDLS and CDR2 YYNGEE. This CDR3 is CASSFRLAGGDEQFF. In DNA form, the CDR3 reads TGTGCCAGCAGCTTTCGACTAGCGGGAGGGGATGAGCAGTTCTTC.

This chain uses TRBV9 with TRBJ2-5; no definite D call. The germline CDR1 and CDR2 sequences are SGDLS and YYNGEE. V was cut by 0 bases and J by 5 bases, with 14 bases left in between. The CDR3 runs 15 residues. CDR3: CASSVGLGARETQYF. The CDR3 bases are TGTGCCAGCAGCGTAGGACTTGGAGCACGGGAGACCCAGTACTTC.